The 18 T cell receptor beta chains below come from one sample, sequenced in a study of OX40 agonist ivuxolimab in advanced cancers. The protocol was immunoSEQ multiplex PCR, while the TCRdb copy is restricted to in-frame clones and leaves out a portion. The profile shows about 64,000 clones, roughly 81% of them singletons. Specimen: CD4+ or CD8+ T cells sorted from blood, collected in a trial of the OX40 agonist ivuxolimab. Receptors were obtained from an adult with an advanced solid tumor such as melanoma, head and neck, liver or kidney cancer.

The CDR3 DNA sequence: TGTGCCAGTAGTCGAGGCTACTACGAGCAGTACTTC. Its translation: CASSRGYYEQYF. This rearrangement joins TRBV19 to TRBJ2-7; D gene ambiguous. Germline V lookup: CDR1 LNHDA, CDR2 SQIVND (reference sequence). Trimming shortened V by 5 bases and J by 3 bases, and 8 bases separated the two germline ends. The CDR3 has 12 residues.

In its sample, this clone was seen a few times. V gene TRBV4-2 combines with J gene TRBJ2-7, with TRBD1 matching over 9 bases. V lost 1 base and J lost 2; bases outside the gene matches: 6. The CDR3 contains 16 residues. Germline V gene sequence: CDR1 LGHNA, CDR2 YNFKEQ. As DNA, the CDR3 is TGTGCCAGCAGCCAAGTCAATACAGGGGGCCCCTACGAGCAGTACTTC. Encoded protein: CASSQVNTGGPYEQYF.

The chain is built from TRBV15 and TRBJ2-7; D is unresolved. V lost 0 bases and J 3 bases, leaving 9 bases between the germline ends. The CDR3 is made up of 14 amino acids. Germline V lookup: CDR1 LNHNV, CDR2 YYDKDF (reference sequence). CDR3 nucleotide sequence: TGTGCCACCAGCAGAGACCCTGGGAACTACGAGCAGTACTTC. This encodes CATSRDPGNYEQYF.

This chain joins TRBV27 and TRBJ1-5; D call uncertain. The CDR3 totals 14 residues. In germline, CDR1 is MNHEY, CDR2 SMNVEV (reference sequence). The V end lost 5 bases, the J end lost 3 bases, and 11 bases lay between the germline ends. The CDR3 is CASSPLGVNQPQHF. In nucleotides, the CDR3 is TGTGCCAGCAGTCCCTTAGGTGTCAATCAGCCCCAGCATTTT.

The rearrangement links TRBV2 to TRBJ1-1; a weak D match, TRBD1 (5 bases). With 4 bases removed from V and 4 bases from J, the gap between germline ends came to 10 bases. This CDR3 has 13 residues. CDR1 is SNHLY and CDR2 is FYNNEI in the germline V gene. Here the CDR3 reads CASSVQGFTEAFF. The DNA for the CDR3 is TGTGCCAGCAGTGTTCAGGGTTTCACTGAAGCTTTCTTT.

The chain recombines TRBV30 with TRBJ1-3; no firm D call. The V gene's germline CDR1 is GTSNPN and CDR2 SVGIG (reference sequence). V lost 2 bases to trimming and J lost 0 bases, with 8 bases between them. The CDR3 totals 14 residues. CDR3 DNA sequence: TGTGCCTGGAGTACCGGGAGCTCTGGAAACACCATATATTTT. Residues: CAWSTGSSGNTIYF.

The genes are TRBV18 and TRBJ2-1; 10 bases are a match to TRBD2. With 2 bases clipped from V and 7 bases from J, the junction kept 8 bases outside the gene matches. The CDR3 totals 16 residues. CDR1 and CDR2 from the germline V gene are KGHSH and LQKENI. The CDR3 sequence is CASSPNLAGVRNEQFF. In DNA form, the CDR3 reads TGTGCCAGCTCACCAAACCTAGCGGGAGTTAGAAATGAGCAGTTCTTC.

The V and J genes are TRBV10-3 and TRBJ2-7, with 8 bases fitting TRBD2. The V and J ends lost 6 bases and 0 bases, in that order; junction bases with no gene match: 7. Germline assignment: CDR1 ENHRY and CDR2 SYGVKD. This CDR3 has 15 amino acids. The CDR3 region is CAISSSGGLSYEQYF. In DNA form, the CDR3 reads TGTGCCATCAGCTCGAGCGGGGGCCTCTCCTACGAGCAGTACTTC.

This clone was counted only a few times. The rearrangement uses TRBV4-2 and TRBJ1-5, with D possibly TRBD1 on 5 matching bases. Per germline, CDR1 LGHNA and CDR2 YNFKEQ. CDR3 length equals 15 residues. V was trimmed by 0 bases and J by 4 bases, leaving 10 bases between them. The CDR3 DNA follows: TGTGCCAGCAGCCAAGACGAGGGGTCGAATCAGCCCCAGCATTTT. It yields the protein CASSQDEGSNQPQHF.

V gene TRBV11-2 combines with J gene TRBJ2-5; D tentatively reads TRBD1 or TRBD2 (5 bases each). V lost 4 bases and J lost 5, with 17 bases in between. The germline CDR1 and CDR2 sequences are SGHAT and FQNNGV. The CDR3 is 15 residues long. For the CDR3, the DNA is TGTGCCAGCAGCTCAATTACGGGGAAGGGGGAGACCCAGTACTTC. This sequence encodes CASSSITGKGETQYF.

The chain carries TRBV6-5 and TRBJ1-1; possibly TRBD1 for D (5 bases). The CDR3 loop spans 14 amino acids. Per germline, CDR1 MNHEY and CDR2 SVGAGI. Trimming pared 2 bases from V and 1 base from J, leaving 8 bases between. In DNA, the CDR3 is TGTGCCAGCAGTTACCGGGGGGGGAACACTGAAGCTTTCTTT. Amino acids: CASSYRGGNTEAFF.

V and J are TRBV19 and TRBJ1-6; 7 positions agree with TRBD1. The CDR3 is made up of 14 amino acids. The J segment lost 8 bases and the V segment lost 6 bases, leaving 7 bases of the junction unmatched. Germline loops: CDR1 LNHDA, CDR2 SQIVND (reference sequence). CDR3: CASSGGQRHSPLHF. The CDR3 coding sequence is TGTGCCAGTAGCGGGGGACAGAGACATTCACCCCTCCACTTT.

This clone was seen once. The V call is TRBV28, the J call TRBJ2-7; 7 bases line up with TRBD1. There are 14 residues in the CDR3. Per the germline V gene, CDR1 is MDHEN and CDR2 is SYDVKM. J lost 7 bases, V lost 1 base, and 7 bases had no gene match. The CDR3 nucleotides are TGTGCCAGCAGTTTATTGGGACAGACTATGGAGCAGTACTTC. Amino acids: CASSLLGQTMEQYF. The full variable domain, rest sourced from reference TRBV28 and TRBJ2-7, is DVKVTQSSRYLVKRTGEKVFLECVQDMDHENMFWYRQDPGLGLRLIYFSYDVKMKEKGDIPEGYSVSREKKERFSLILESASTNQTSMYLCASSLLGQTMEQYFGPGTRLTVT.

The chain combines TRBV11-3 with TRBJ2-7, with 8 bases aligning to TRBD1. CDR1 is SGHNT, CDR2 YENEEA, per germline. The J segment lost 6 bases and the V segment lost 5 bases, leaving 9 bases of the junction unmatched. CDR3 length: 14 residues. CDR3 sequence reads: CASSPGQGAGEQYF. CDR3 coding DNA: TGTGCCAGCAGCCCAGGACAGGGTGCAGGCGAGCAGTACTTC.

The CDR3 nucleotides read TGTGCCAGCAGCCACCGTTGGCAGGGAAGAGGCGAGCAGTACTTC. Protein product: CASSHRWQGRGEQYF. This sequence joins TRBV14 and TRBJ2-7; D is possibly TRBD1 (5 bases). Germline V CDR1 and CDR2: SGHDN, FVKESK. The CDR3 runs 15 residues. Trimming pared 3 bases from V and 6 bases from J, leaving 18 bases between.

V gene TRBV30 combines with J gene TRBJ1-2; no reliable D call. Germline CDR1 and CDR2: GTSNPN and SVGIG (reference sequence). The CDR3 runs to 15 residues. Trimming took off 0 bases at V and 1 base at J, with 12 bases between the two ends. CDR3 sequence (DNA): TGTGCCTGGAGTGTACCCCCTAACAGTAACTATGGCTACACCTTC. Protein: CAWSVPPNSNYGYTF.

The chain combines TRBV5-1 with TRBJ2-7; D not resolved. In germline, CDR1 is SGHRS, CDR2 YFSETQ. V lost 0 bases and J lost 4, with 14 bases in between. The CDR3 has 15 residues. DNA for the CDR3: TGCGCCAGCAGCTTGGGCCCCAGGAAGACTTACGAGCAGTACTTC. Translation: CASSLGPRKTYEQYF.

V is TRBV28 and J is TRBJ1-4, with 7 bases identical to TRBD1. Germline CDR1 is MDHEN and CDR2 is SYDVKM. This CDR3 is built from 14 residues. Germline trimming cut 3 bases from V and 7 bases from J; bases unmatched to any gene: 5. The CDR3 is CASSLDRLREKLFF. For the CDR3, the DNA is TGTGCCAGCAGTTTGGACAGGCTCCGTGAAAAACTGTTTTTT.